The 10 T cell receptor beta chains in this list originate from one sample, sequenced in a study of T cell repertoires in cytomegalovirus infection. TCRdb re-called the reads with MiXCR, one entry per CDR3 protein. The sample yields approximately 170,000 distinct CDR3 sequences, roughly a sixth seen once. Sequenced: CD8+ T cells from PBMCs. These receptors were taken from a human donor in good health (CMV status not recorded). Some clones in this sample may be carry-over from other donors' samples.

This chain uses TRBV29-1 with TRBJ2-7, with D unclear. The ends were cut back, 7 bases at V and 3 bases at J, with 13 bases in the middle. The CDR3 runs 12 residues. CDR1 is SQVTM and CDR2 is ANQGSEA in the germline V gene. CDR3 sequence reads: CSALHSNYEQYF. DNA of the CDR3: TGCAGCGCTTTACACTCGAACTACGAGCAGTACTTC.

This clonotype has a handful of counts. The J gene is TRBJ2-5, the V gene TRBV6-5; 13 nucleotides align to TRBD2. The CDR3 contains 15 residues. Per germline, CDR1 MNHEY and CDR2 SVGAGI. Trimming cost V 6 bases and J 5 bases; bases outside gene matches: 6. The CDR3 reads CASSEGLAGLETQYF. The CDR3 coding sequence is TGTGCCAGCAGCGAGGGACTAGCGGGGTTGGAGACCCAGTACTTC.

This clonotype was found a few times. This chain joins TRBV11-2 and TRBJ2-1, with D unresolved. The CDR3 runs to 15 residues. The V gene lost 0 bases and the J gene lost 4 bases, with 10 bases spanning the gap. CDR1 SGHAT and CDR2 FQNNGV come from the germline V gene. For the CDR3, the DNA is TGTGCCAGCAGCTTAGATCGTATTGGTTACAATGAGCAGTTCTTC. This sequence encodes CASSLDRIGYNEQFF.

The chain uses TRBV6-1 and TRBJ2-1, with 8 bases lining up with TRBD2. The trim removed 7 bases at V and 6 bases at J, leaving 14 bases unmatched. The CDR3 spans 16 residues. CDR1 is MNHNS, CDR2 SASEGT, per germline. The chain's CDR3 is CASISTGGPSLNEQFF. The CDR3 DNA sequence: TGTGCCAGCATTTCTACGGGAGGGCCTTCCCTCAATGAGCAGTTCTTC.

The V call is TRBV7-3, the J call TRBJ2-1; 8 bases match TRBD1. Germline V gene data show CDR1 as SGHTA and CDR2 as FQGTGA. V shed 4 bases, J shed 5 bases, and the junction held 7 bases outside the gene matches. The CDR3 has 15 amino acids. CDR3 residues: CASSYRDRQDNEQFF. In nucleotides, the CDR3 is TGTGCCAGCAGCTACCGGGACAGGCAAGACAATGAGCAGTTCTTC.

This clonotype has more than one count but fewer than ten. J is TRBJ2-1 and V is TRBV10-3; 11 nucleotides align to TRBD2. This CDR3 is 13 amino acids long. In germline, CDR1 is ENHRY, CDR2 SYGVKD. Losses at the gene ends were 10 bases for V and 3 bases for J; bases not matched to a gene: 2. The CDR3 coding sequence is TGTGCCAGCGGGACTAGCGGCTACAATGAGCAGTTCTTC. Its translation is CASGTSGYNEQFF.

This clonotype has more than one count but fewer than ten. The chain joins TRBV28 to TRBJ2-1; the match to TRBD2 covers 7 bases. The CDR3 runs 15 residues. Germline V gene sequence: CDR1 MDHEN, CDR2 SYDVKM. V trimming: 5 bases; J trimming: 4 bases; junction bases outside the gene matches: 8. The CDR3 loop reads CASSRWEGLYNEQFF. The CDR3 region has the DNA TGTGCCAGCAGTAGGTGGGAGGGCCTTTACAATGAGCAGTTCTTC.

A few counts support this clonotype. A much bigger clone sits one base away, suggesting this may be a read error. V and J are TRBV20-1 and TRBJ1-2; D not resolved. This CDR3 has 13 residues. CDR1 is DFQATT, CDR2 SNEGSKA, per germline (reference sequence). V was pared by 8 bases and J by 0 bases, with 13 bases between. The CDR3 DNA reads TGCAGTCTATACGACCCAGCTAACTATGGCTACACCTTC. The encoded protein is CSLYDPANYGYTF.

This clonotype has just a few counts. V is TRBV7-9 and J is TRBJ2-3; 10 bases line up with TRBD1. J lost 4 bases, V lost 3 bases, and 10 bases had no gene match. Per germline, CDR1 SEHNR and CDR2 FQNEAQ (reference sequence). CDR3 length equals 17 residues. In DNA, the CDR3 is TGTGCCAGCAGCTTGAATCCGGGACAGGGGAGGTCAGATACGCAGTATTTT. It specifies CASSLNPGQGRSDTQYF.

This clonotype was counted between two and nine times. The chain uses TRBV12-3 or TRBV12-4 and TRBJ2-7, with a weak D call TRBD2 (6 bases). Trimming took 3 bases from V and 4 from J, leaving 13 bases between them. There are 14 residues in the CDR3. In DNA form, the CDR3 reads TGTGCCAGCAGTTTTTCGGGAGAATTTTACGAGCAGTACTTC. Translating gives CASSFSGEFYEQYF.